These 23 T cell receptor beta chains originate from one sample sequenced in a study of T cell responses to AZD1222 COVID-19 vaccine (TCRdb year 2021). The time point label here, explained by the study, means: baseline before first vaccination. Receptor libraries were prepared by the immunoSEQ multiplex PCR assay. TCRdb mirrors the immuneACCESS table, restricted to in-frame sequences. Some clones are absent from its copies; in checked studies, under half trace to an unresolved V gene, and the reason for the others is unknown. Here the sample has 95,000 to 130,000 clones; roughly 93% occur a single time. Over 2.5% of the sample is taken by the ten largest. Sequenced here: peripheral blood, sampled on day 0 of AZD1222 vaccination. The receptors here all came from an adult in good health.

The CDR3 loop reads CAIRGQVIGDTQYF. Here the CDR3 DNA reads TGTGCCATCAGAGGACAGGTCATTGGAGATACGCAGTATTTT. This chain joins TRBV10-3 and TRBJ2-3, with TRBD1 matching over 7 bases. The CDR3 has 14 amino acids. Germline CDR1 reads ENHRY; CDR2 reads SYGVKD. V was clipped by 6 bases and J by 5 bases; unmatched bases: 8.

The J gene is TRBJ2-1, the V gene TRBV5-1, with 7 bases matching TRBD1. Per germline, CDR1 SGHRS and CDR2 YFSETQ. V gave up 0 bases and J gave up 0 bases; unmatched junction bases: 6. The CDR3 has 17 amino acids. This CDR3 reads CASSLGGGLYSYNEQFF. The CDR3 DNA follows: TGCGCCAGCAGCTTGGGAGGGGGCCTCTACTCCTACAATGAGCAGTTCTTC. The variable domain in full, with the rest retrieved from reference TRBV5-1 and TRBJ2-1, is KAGVTQTPRYLIKTRGQQVTLSCSPISGHRSVSWYQQTPGQGLQFLFEYFSETQRNKGNFPGRFSGRQFSNSRSEMNVSTLELGDSALYLCASSLGGGLYSYNEQFFGPGTRLTVL.

The genes are TRBV7-6 and TRBJ1-1; D perhaps matches TRBD1 (5 bases). With 5 bases removed from V and 1 base from J, the gap between germline ends came to 8 bases. The CDR3 runs 13 residues. Germline assignment: CDR1 SGHVS and CDR2 FNYEAQ. Written as DNA, the CDR3 is TGTGCCAGCAGCCGTGACAGGAACACTGAAGCTTTCTTT. Translating it yields CASSRDRNTEAFF.

This chain joins TRBV7-9 and TRBJ2-1; D is uncertain. CDR3 length equals 13 residues. The V gene's germline CDR1 is SEHNR and CDR2 FQNEAQ (reference sequence). Deletions cut 3 bases from V and 3 bases from J, with 6 bases between. The CDR3 reads CASSLTLYNEQFF. In DNA, the CDR3 is TGTGCCAGCAGCTTGACCCTCTACAATGAGCAGTTCTTC.

The chain is built from TRBV4-1 and TRBJ2-7; 7 positions match TRBD1. The CDR3 length is 15 residues. CDR1 MGHRA and CDR2 YSYEKL come from the germline V gene. V shed 4 bases, J shed 1 base, and the junction held 7 bases outside the gene matches. The CDR3 here is CASSPGQLRSYEQYF. CDR3 bases: TGCGCCAGCAGCCCGGGACAGCTCCGTTCCTACGAGCAGTACTTC.

This sequence joins TRBV2 and TRBJ2-1; a possible D gene is TRBD2 (5 bases). Germline V gene data show CDR1 as SNHLY and CDR2 as FYNNEI. This CDR3 comprises 10 residues. V lost 5 bases and J 10 bases, leaving 6 bases between the germline ends. CDR3 coding DNA: TGTGCCAGCAGTCTAGCAGAGCAGTTCTTC. Translated: CASSLAEQFF.

CDR3 bases: TGTGCCAGCAGCTCGAAGAACACTGAAGCTTTCTTT. This encodes CASSSKNTEAFF. The chain recombines TRBV5-4 with TRBJ1-1, with D uncertain. V was shortened by 3 bases and J by 1 base, with 4 bases between the two germline ends. Germline V gene data show CDR1 as SGHNT and CDR2 as YYREEE (reference sequence). The CDR3 spans 12 residues.

In DNA form, the CDR3 reads TGTGCCAGCACCCGGTCGCGGGGAGATAATTCACCCCTCCACTTT. Protein product: CASTRSRGDNSPLHF. The genes are TRBV11-3 and TRBJ1-6; D call uncertain. Per the germline V gene, CDR1 is SGHNT and CDR2 is YENEEA. V lost 7 bases, J lost 5 bases, and 15 bases lay in between. The length of the CDR3 is 15 residues.

The chain recombines TRBV30 with TRBJ1-2; unclear D gene. The germline gives CDR1 GTSNPN, CDR2 SVGIG (reference sequence). Trimming removed 1 base from V and 8 bases from J, with 35 bases in between. This CDR3 has 20 amino acids. The DNA of the CDR3 is TGTGCCTGGAGTGCCATCTTCAGTTGGCGACCTGACCCGCCCCCGGGAGGCTACACCTTC. The encoded protein is CAWSAIFSWRPDPPPGGYTF.

This chain joins TRBV27 and TRBJ2-7; TRBD1 is a possible D gene (6 bases). This CDR3 region has 15 residues. Trimming took 2 bases from V and 3 from J, leaving 14 bases between them. Germline CDR1 is MNHEY and CDR2 is SMNVEV (reference sequence). CDR3 protein: CASSLTGDTDYEQYF. The CDR3 DNA is TGTGCCAGCAGTTTAACCGGGGACACCGACTACGAGCAGTACTTC.

The gene calls are TRBV30 and TRBJ1-4, with TRBD1 as a possible D gene (6 bases). This CDR3 is 16 amino acids long. Germline V gene sequence: CDR1 GTSNPN, CDR2 SVGIG (reference sequence). The V and J ends lost 1 base and 0 bases respectively, with 12 bases between them. The CDR3 sequence: CAWSEGHSATNEKLFF. Here the CDR3 DNA reads TGTGCCTGGAGTGAGGGACACTCTGCAACTAATGAAAAACTGTTTTTT.

The chain employs TRBV28 and TRBJ1-2; tentative D call: TRBD1 (6 bases). Germline V gene data show CDR1 as MDHEN and CDR2 as SYDVKM. V dropped 4 bases and J dropped 3 bases, with 15 bases sitting between them. This CDR3 is 15 amino acids long. The CDR3 here is CASSSLWGHDYGYTF. The CDR3 DNA reads TGTGCCAGCAGTTCCCTATGGGGACATGACTATGGCTACACCTTC.

This chain connects TRBV24-1 to TRBJ1-2, with TRBD1 identical over 8 bases. Unmatched junction bases numbered 6, after V lost 4 bases and J lost 0 bases. The CDR3 spans 16 residues. The germline V gene has CDR1 KGHDR and CDR2 SFDVKD. CDR3 sequence reads: CATSEHRGMPNYGYTF. The CDR3, as DNA: TGTGCCACCAGTGAACACAGGGGGATGCCTAACTATGGCTACACCTTC.

This rearrangement joins TRBV5-1 to TRBJ2-7; 8 bases fit TRBD1. J was trimmed by 5 bases and V by 5 bases; bases with no gene match: 3. This CDR3 region has 12 residues. Germline V gives CDR1 SGHRS, CDR2 YFSETQ. The CDR3 DNA reads as TGCGCCAGCAGTATGGACAGGGACGAGCAGTACTTC. Its protein product is CASSMDRDEQYF.

The chain uses TRBV28 and TRBJ2-7; 11 bases align to TRBD1. Losses at the gene ends were 5 bases for V and 4 bases for J; bases not matched to a gene: 7. Germline V lookup: CDR1 MDHEN, CDR2 SYDVKM. The CDR3 runs to 15 residues. CDR3 DNA sequence: TGTGCCAGCAGTCCGTGGACAGGGGGCGTTTACGAGCAGTACTTC. Amino acids: CASSPWTGGVYEQYF. Full variable domain (outside the CDR3, taken from reference TRBV28 and TRBJ2-7): DVKVTQSSRYLVKRTGEKVFLECVQDMDHENMFWYRQDPGLGLRLIYFSYDVKMKEKGDIPEGYSVSREKKERFSLILESASTNQTSMYLCASSPWTGGVYEQYFGPGTRLTVT.

This clone was counted a few times. This sequence joins TRBV20-1 and TRBJ1-2; D call uncertain. There are 13 residues in the CDR3. V lost 3 bases and J 9 bases, leaving 17 bases between the germline ends. Germline V gene lookup returns CDR1 DFQATT and CDR2 SNEGSKA (reference sequence). CDR3 nucleotide sequence: TGCAGTGCTAGTGGGCGGGCCGGGTACAGCTACACCTTC. This gives the protein CSASGRAGYSYTF.

V gene TRBV19 combines with J gene TRBJ2-7; D ambiguous. This CDR3 is built from 11 residues. CDR1 and CDR2 (germline): LNHDA, SQIVND (reference sequence). V was pared by 10 bases and J by 1 base, with 8 bases between. The CDR3 nucleotides are TGTGCCACCGGTATTTCCTACGAGCAGTACTTC. Its translation is CATGISYEQYF.

CDR3 DNA sequence: TGTGCCAGCAGTTACGAGGGGGGCGGTGCTCGAGGCTACACCTTC. This translates into CASSYEGGGARGYTF. The gene calls are TRBV6-5 and TRBJ1-2, with D possibly being TRBD1 (6 bases). V shed 2 bases and J shed 8 bases, with 18 bases lying between them. The CDR3 runs to 15 residues. Germline loops: CDR1 MNHEY, CDR2 SVGAGI.

The genes are TRBV19 and TRBJ2-1; TRBD2 aligns across 8 bases. CDR1 is LNHDA and CDR2 is SQIVND in the germline V gene (reference sequence). With 6 bases clipped from V and 2 bases from J, the junction kept 12 bases outside the gene matches. This CDR3 contains 17 residues. This CDR3 reads CASRIGTSGTPYNEQFF. As DNA, the CDR3 is TGTGCCAGTAGGATCGGTACTAGCGGTACCCCCTACAATGAGCAGTTCTTC.

This sequence joins TRBV29-1 and TRBJ1-1; unclear D gene. This CDR3 is built from 12 residues. Germline lookup yields CDR1 SQVTM and CDR2 ANQGSEA. V was shortened by 6 bases and J by 0 bases, with 8 bases between the two germline ends. DNA for the CDR3: TGCAGCGTCCTAGGTATGAACACTGAAGCTTTCTTT. Its protein is CSVLGMNTEAFF.

V is TRBV19 and J is TRBJ1-1, with a possible D match to TRBD1 (5 bases). Germline values: CDR1 LNHDA, CDR2 SQIVND (reference sequence). The CDR3 loop spans 15 amino acids. V was shortened by 0 bases and J by 0 bases, with 8 bases between the two germline ends. The CDR3 DNA follows: TGTGCCAGTAGTATAGAGGGCAGGGTGAACACTGAAGCTTTCTTT. This sequence encodes CASSIEGRVNTEAFF.

The chain is built from TRBV15 and TRBJ2-7, with 9 bases aligning to TRBD1. CDR1 and CDR2 (germline): LNHNV, YYDKDF (reference sequence). The CDR3 totals 15 residues. J was trimmed by 4 bases and V by 5 bases; bases with no gene match: 9. CDR3 loop: CATSVGQGSLYEQYF. CDR3 coding DNA: TGTGCCACCAGCGTCGGACAGGGGAGCCTATACGAGCAGTACTTC.

The chain joins TRBV20-1 to TRBJ1-5; D remains unclear. Germline V gene sequence: CDR1 DFQATT, CDR2 SNEGSKA (reference sequence). The CDR3 spans 12 residues. Trimming took off 3 bases at V and 7 bases at J, with 10 bases between the two ends. DNA for the CDR3: TGCAGTGCTAGTTTAGTACGACAGCCCCAGCATTTT. Translation: CSASLVRQPQHF.